This entry lists 30 T cell receptor beta chains sequenced from one sample in a study of regulatory T cells in long-lasting Graves disease. As to time point: newly diagnosed GD, antithyroid drugs for less than 3 months. From RNA extracted from PBMCs, the TCR library was made. Construction of TCR beta libraries relied on iRepertoire HTBI primers and on Arm-PCR targeting CDR3 regions. TCRdb recomputed calls from the multiplex PCR reads with MiXCR, one row per CDR3 protein. Among about 620,000 distinct CDR3 sequences listed, less than 20% were seen once. This sample was shared with a second study, whose subject was T cells in Graves' hyperthyroidism and ophthalmopathy.

The sample here was peripheral blood mononuclear cells (PBMCs), taken at new diagnosis, from a patient treated with antithyroid drugs. The receptors here all came from a woman aged 30 to 39 with Graves disease.

V and J are TRBV28 and TRBJ1-6, with a weak D call TRBD1 (5 bases). The germline CDR1 and CDR2 sequences are MDHEN and SYDVKM. This CDR3 contains 14 residues. The ends were cut back, 7 bases at V and 4 bases at J, with 11 bases in the middle. The CDR3 sequence: CASKGAVYNSPLHF. The CDR3 DNA reads as TGTGCCAGCAAAGGGGCCGTTTATAATTCACCCCTCCACTTT. The full variable domain, completed using reference TRBV28 and TRBJ1-6, is DVKVTQSSRYLVKRTGEKVFLECVQDMDHENMFWYRQDPGLGLRLIYFSYDVKMKEKGDIPEGYSVSREKKERFSLILESASTNQTSMYLCASKGAVYNSPLHFGNGTRLTVT.

This clonotype has ten or more counts. The chain joins TRBV28 to TRBJ1-2; 8 nucleotides agree with TRBD1. CDR1 and CDR2 (germline): MDHEN, SYDVKM. Trimming removed 6 bases from V and 5 bases from J; junction bases left unmatched: 11. This CDR3 is built from 15 residues. CDR3 DNA sequence: TGTGCCAGCAGCCCAGGGGGCTTTCAGGTTTATGGCTACACCTTC. Its protein product is CASSPGGFQVYGYTF.

Many counts were recorded for this clonotype. J is TRBJ1-2 and V is TRBV7-8; D uncertain. The germline V gene encodes CDR1 SGHVS and CDR2 FQNEAQ. Trimming cost V 1 base and J 3 bases, with 6 bases left between them. CDR3 length equals 13 residues. DNA for the CDR3: TGTGCCAGCAGCTTAGGGGCTGACTATGGCTACACCTTC. Protein sequence: CASSLGADYGYTF.

This clonotype appeared a few times. CDR3 region: CASSAHASRPWSNEKLFF. Written as DNA, the CDR3 is TGTGCCAGCAGTGCACATGCTTCCCGTCCATGGTCCAATGAAAAACTGTTTTTT. V and J are TRBV28 and TRBJ1-4; D not certain. The CDR3 contains 18 residues. The ends were cut back, 5 bases at V and 5 bases at J, with 24 bases in the middle. Germline assignment: CDR1 MDHEN and CDR2 SYDVKM.

Details on this clonotype: One end of the junction varies from germline; a read error may be responsible. This chain joins TRBV12-3 or TRBV12-4 and TRBJ2-7; D assignment may be TRBD1 or TRBD2 (7 bases each). CDR3 length equals 15 residues. The CDR3 DNA reads TGTACCAGCAGGGGGGGGGGGACAAACTCCTACGAGCAGTACTTC. Its protein product is CTSRGGGTNSYEQYF.

The sample holds many counts of this clonotype. The gene calls are TRBV28 and TRBJ1-1, with D unclear. CDR1 is MDHEN, CDR2 SYDVKM, per germline. Trimming took off 6 bases at V and 7 bases at J, with 12 bases between the two ends. This CDR3 comprises 12 residues. CDR3 coding DNA: TGTGCCAGCAGCTTGGCCACTGGTGAAGCTTTCTTT. Amino acids: CASSLATGEAFF.

This sequence joins TRBV30 and TRBJ2-1, with TRBD1 matching over 9 bases. Per germline, CDR1 GTSNPN and CDR2 SVGIG (reference sequence). With 7 bases clipped from V and 4 bases from J, the junction kept 5 bases outside the gene matches. This CDR3 has 13 residues. CDR3 nucleotides: TGTGCCTCCGGGACAGGGTCTTACAATGAGCAGTTCTTC. Translation: CASGTGSYNEQFF.

The genes are TRBV15 and TRBJ2-5; TRBD1 matches 8 bases. V was clipped by 1 base and J by 4 bases; unmatched bases: 5. Germline V gives CDR1 LNHNV, CDR2 YYDKDF (reference sequence). This CDR3 has 15 residues. The CDR3 here is CATSRGPGQGETQYF. Written as DNA, the CDR3 is TGTGCCACCAGCAGAGGCCCTGGACAGGGAGAGACCCAGTACTTC.

This clonotype has a count of ten or more. V gene TRBV10-3 combines with J gene TRBJ2-1; perhaps TRBD2 as D (6 bases). The CDR3 length is 15 residues. Germline-derived CDR1 and CDR2 are ENHRY and SYGVKD. Deletions cut 6 bases from V and 7 bases from J, with 19 bases between. The CDR3: CAISESGPALNEQFF. The CDR3 DNA follows: TGTGCCATCAGCGAGAGCGGGCCCGCTTTAAATGAGCAGTTCTTC.

This clonotype has a count of ten or more. The chain recombines TRBV27 with TRBJ1-5, with TRBD1 as a possible D gene (5 bases). V gave up 2 bases and J gave up 0 bases, with 11 bases separating them. This CDR3 is 16 amino acids long. Germline lookup yields CDR1 MNHEY and CDR2 SMNVEV (reference sequence). The CDR3, as DNA: TGTGCCAGCAGTTTAGAGGGGTGGGATAGCAATCAGCCCCAGCATTTT. It is translated as CASSLEGWDSNQPQHF.

This clonotype was picked up many times. The V call is TRBV2, the J call TRBJ2-1; 11 bases align to TRBD2. The CDR3 sequence is 15 residues long. Germline V CDR1 and CDR2: SNHLY, FYNNEI. J was trimmed by 1 base and V by 6 bases; bases with no gene match: 2. The CDR3 sequence: CASRGLAESYNEQFF. In nucleotides, the CDR3 is TGTGCCAGCAGGGGACTAGCGGAGTCCTACAATGAGCAGTTCTTC. Full variable domain (missing parts from reference TRBV2 and TRBJ2-1): EPEVTQTPSHQVTQMGQEVILRCVPISNHLYFYWYRQILGQKVEFLVSFYNNEISEKSEIFDDQFSVERPDGSNFTLKIRSTKLEDSAMYFCASRGLAESYNEQFFGPGTRLTVL.

CDR3 residues: CASSEGRASGRALFF. CDR3 DNA: TGTGCCAGCAGCGAGGGAAGGGCTAGCGGGAGGGCCCTGTTCTTC. V is TRBV4-2 and J is TRBJ2-1, with TRBD2 matching over 12 bases. The germline V gene has CDR1 LGHNA and CDR2 YNFKEQ. The CDR3 covers 15 residues. V shed 5 bases, J shed 15 bases, and the junction held 14 bases outside the gene matches.

The gene calls are TRBV27 and TRBJ1-5; D call uncertain. Deletions cut 4 bases from V and 2 bases from J, with 12 bases between. Germline assignment: CDR1 MNHEY and CDR2 SMNVEV (reference sequence). The CDR3 is 15 residues long. CDR3 nucleotides: TGTGCCAGCAGTTACCAGTCGGGTGGCAATCAGCCCCAGCATTTT. Translation gives CASSYQSGGNQPQHF.

The chain combines TRBV27 with TRBJ2-5; D may match TRBD1 or TRBD2 (6 bases each). V lost 6 bases and J lost 5, with 19 bases in between. Looked up from germline, CDR1 is MNHEY and CDR2 is SMNVEV (reference sequence). This CDR3 contains 15 residues. CDR3 DNA sequence: TGTGCCAGCAGCCCCTCGGGGGCCCGGGTCGAGACCCAGTACTTC. Encoded protein: CASSPSGARVETQYF.

This clonotype was seen at least ten times. In DNA form, the CDR3 reads TGTGCCAGCAGTTCCCCTTCGGACAGCCGAGGTTTGGACACCATATATTTT. Translation: CASSSPSDSRGLDTIYF. The V and J genes are TRBV28 and TRBJ1-3; D may be TRBD1 (6 bases). V lost 4 bases, J lost 8 bases, and 24 bases lay in between. CDR1 is MDHEN, CDR2 SYDVKM, per germline. The CDR3 loop spans 17 amino acids.

The chain couples TRBV3-1 to TRBJ2-1, with 10 bases that match TRBD2. The germline gives CDR1 LGHDT, CDR2 YNNKEL (reference sequence). J was trimmed by 5 bases and V by 4 bases; bases with no gene match: 8. This CDR3 comprises 16 residues. Here the CDR3 DNA reads TGTGCCAGCAGCCCTGGGCTAGCGGGGGAAGACAATGAGCAGTTCTTC. Its translation is CASSPGLAGEDNEQFF.

This chain connects TRBV20-1 to TRBJ2-1, with D perhaps TRBD2 (5 bases). The CDR3 is 17 amino acids. From germline, CDR1 is DFQATT and CDR2 SNEGSKA (reference sequence). Deletions cut 5 bases from V and 0 bases from J, with 20 bases between. The CDR3 here is CSASPMGGRHSYNEQFF. CDR3 coding DNA: TGCAGTGCTTCTCCTATGGGCGGGCGGCACTCCTACAATGAGCAGTTCTTC.

This rearrangement joins TRBV9 to TRBJ1-3; D is ambiguous. V lost 3 bases and J lost 0, with 25 bases in between. There are 20 residues in the CDR3. Germline CDR1 reads SGDLS; CDR2 reads YYNGEE. CDR3 amino acids: CASSGVSAEYGVFSGNTIYF. Written as DNA, the CDR3 is TGTGCCAGCAGCGGAGTCAGCGCCGAATATGGGGTCTTCTCTGGAAACACCATATATTTT. The full variable domain, its missing parts supplied by reference TRBV9 and TRBJ1-3, is DSGVTQTPKHLITATGQRVTLRCSPRSGDLSVYWYQQSLDQGLQFLIQYYNGEERAKGNILERFSAQQFPDLHSELNLSSLELGDSALYFCASSGVSAEYGVFSGNTIYFGEGSWLTVV.

In nucleotides, the CDR3 is TGTGCCAGCACGGGGACTTTCCAAGAGACCCAGTACTTC. Translating it yields CASTGTFQETQYF. This chain joins TRBV28 and TRBJ2-5, with D possibly being TRBD2 (6 bases). CDR3 size: 13 residues. V lost 7 bases to trimming and J lost 1 base, with 10 bases between them. Germline V gene sequence: CDR1 MDHEN, CDR2 SYDVKM.

Note on this clonotype: Just one base apart from a much larger clone, this may be a read error. The chain has TRBV6-1 and TRBJ2-3; no reliable D call. The closer fit of TRBJ2-7 to the DNA end suggests the J call may be wrong. Germline loops: CDR1 MNHNS, CDR2 SASEGT. This CDR3 spans 15 amino acids. The CDR3 DNA reads TGTGCCAGCGTGAAGGGCCTCTTCGGCTCCTACGAGCAGTACTTC. As protein: CASVKGLFGSYEQYF.

In its sample, this clonotype was seen many times. The V and J genes are TRBV6-2 or TRBV6-3 and TRBJ2-7; 7 bases agree with TRBD1. This CDR3 is 15 amino acids long. Trimming at V came to 4 bases and at J to 3 bases, leaving 9 bases not matched to a gene. Germline CDR1 reads MNHEY; CDR2 reads SVGEGT. The CDR3 loop is CASSSPRQGVYEQYF. For the CDR3, the DNA is TGTGCCAGCAGTTCCCCAAGACAGGGTGTCTACGAGCAGTACTTC.

The chain uses TRBV27 and TRBJ2-3; 12 positions agree with TRBD2. Germline-derived CDR1 and CDR2 are MNHEY and SMNVEV (reference sequence). The junction had 8 bases not matched to a gene; V was cut back by 6 bases and J by 1 base. The CDR3 extends over 17 amino acids. The CDR3 bases are TGTGCCAGCAGCCCCCCTAGCGGGAGGGCCGGCACAGATACGCAGTATTTT. Its translation: CASSPPSGRAGTDTQYF.

The V call is TRBV13, the J call TRBJ2-7, with D tentatively TRBD2 (6 bases). Trimming took 5 bases from V and 5 from J, leaving 13 bases between them. This CDR3 spans 13 amino acids. Germline CDR1 reads PRHDT; CDR2 reads FYEKMQ (reference sequence). In DNA, the CDR3 is TGTGCCAGCAGCACATGGGAGGTTAACGAGCAGTACTTC. Protein product: CASSTWEVNEQYF.

This clonotype was picked up a small number of times. This chain links TRBV30 with TRBJ2-5; TRBD2 matches at 7 bases. The germline V gene has CDR1 GTSNPN and CDR2 SVGIG (reference sequence). After removal of 0 bases from V and 3 bases from J, the junction contained 4 bases not matched to a gene. CDR3 length equals 14 residues. CDR3 sequence (DNA): TGTGCCTGGAGTGTGCAAGCGGGGAAAGAGACCCAGTACTTC. It translates to CAWSVQAGKETQYF. The variable domain in full, completed from reference TRBV30 and TRBJ2-5, reads SQTIHQWPATLVQPVGSPLSLECTVEGTSNPNLYWYRQAAGRGLQLLFYSVGIGQISSEVPQNLSASRPQDRQFILSSKKLLLSDSGFYLCAWSVQAGKETQYFGPGTRLLVL.

This clonotype occurred many times. The rearrangement joins TRBV7-9 to TRBJ2-7; 7 positions match TRBD1. V was pared by 5 bases and J by 0 bases, with 10 bases of the junction left unmatched. CDR1 is SEHNR and CDR2 is FQNEAQ in the germline V gene (reference sequence). There are 16 residues in the CDR3. The CDR3 DNA is TGTGCCAGCAGCGGGGTGGGACAGTCAACCTCCTACGAGCAGTACTTC. Encoded protein: CASSGVGQSTSYEQYF.

The chain employs TRBV5-6 and TRBJ2-7; no reliable D call. Trimming took 0 bases from V and 7 from J, leaving 8 bases between them. Germline values: CDR1 SGHDT, CDR2 YYEEEE. The CDR3 has 12 amino acids. The CDR3 protein is CASSLGLLEQYF. DNA for the CDR3: TGTGCCAGCAGCTTGGGTCTCCTAGAGCAGTACTTC. The whole variable domain, remainder taken from reference TRBV5-6 and TRBJ2-7, is DAGVTQSPTHLIKTRGQQVTLRCSPKSGHDTVSWYQQALGQGPQFIFQYYEEEERQRGNFPDRFSGHQFPNYSSELNVNALLLGDSALYLCASSLGLLEQYFGPGTRLTVT.

The chain uses TRBV6-1 and TRBJ1-2; 12 bases agree with TRBD1. Germline lookup yields CDR1 MNHNS and CDR2 SASEGT. V shed 4 bases, J shed 7 bases, and the junction held 4 bases outside the gene matches. The CDR3 sequence is 14 residues long. The CDR3 DNA reads as TGTGCCAGCAGTGTGGGACAGGGGGCTTTTGGCTACACCTTC. Amino acids: CASSVGQGAFGYTF.

This clonotype was recorded many times. Here the CDR3 reads CASTMTDPPTEAFF. The CDR3 bases are TGCGCCAGCACGATGACGGACCCGCCAACTGAAGCTTTCTTT. This chain links TRBV5-1 with TRBJ1-1; D is unclear. Germline assignment: CDR1 SGHRS and CDR2 YFSETQ. The CDR3 sequence is 14 residues long. V lost 6 bases and J 5 bases, leaving 17 bases between the germline ends.

This clonotype showed up many times. The rearrangement uses TRBV6-1 and TRBJ1-2; a possible D gene is TRBD1 (5 bases). CDR3 length equals 14 residues. The germline CDR1 and CDR2 sequences are MNHNS and SASEGT. V lost 3 bases and J 5 bases, leaving 13 bases between the germline ends. In DNA form, the CDR3 reads TGTGCCAGCAGTGACAGGGTGGGATGGTATGGCTACACCTTC. The encoded protein is CASSDRVGWYGYTF.

This clonotype showed up many times. This chain uses TRBV29-1 with TRBJ2-7; TRBD2 agrees at 15 bases. CDR1 and CDR2 (germline): SQVTM, ANQGSEA. The CDR3 is made up of 14 amino acids. The J segment lost 3 bases and the V segment lost 8 bases, leaving 5 bases of the junction unmatched. CDR3 loop: CSTRTSGRGYEQYF. For the CDR3, the DNA is TGCAGCACTAGGACTAGCGGGAGGGGCTACGAGCAGTACTTC.